This entry is about one TCR beta chain. The data derive from a study of T-cell reconstitution after alpha-beta-depleted transplantation in children. Unique molecular identifiers were used in preparing the TCRbeta library. TCRdb fed the PCR reads into MiXCR, producing one record per CDR3 protein. Here the sample spans 700,000 to 950,000 distinct CDR3 sequences, around 15% being singletons. The origin of this receptor is a male patient aged 5 to 17 who had a stem cell transplant for acute lymphoblastic leukemia, so the T cells may come from the graft donor. Sequenced here: PBMCs, mostly from graft donor cells, sampled 360 days after TCRalphabeta/CD19-depleted stem cell transplant.

The CDR3 spells CSARAGTGGYTGELFF. The CDR3 region has the DNA TGCAGCGCTCGGGCGGGGACAGGGGGATACACCGGGGAGCTGTTTTTT. The chain joins TRBV29-1 to TRBJ2-2, with 11 positions matching TRBD1. The CDR3 loop spans 16 amino acids. V lost 7 bases, J lost 3 bases, and 10 bases stayed unmatched. Germline CDR1 and CDR2: SQVTM and ANQGSEA.